Each of the 12 T cell receptor beta chains below was sequenced from the same sample in a study of T cell clonality in common variable immunodeficiency. The protocol was immunoSEQ multiplex PCR, while the TCRdb copy is restricted to in-frame clones and leaves out a portion. The sample contains about 64,000 clones, none of them singletons. The specimen sequenced was peripheral blood mononuclear cells. The receptors shown here come from a person between 18 and 75 years old in good health.

This clone was seen many times. The CDR3 is cut off 3 residues early in the read; its end comes from the germline J gene. The V call is TRBV12-3 or TRBV12-4, the J call TRBJ1-5; the match to TRBD1 covers 11 bases. The junction had 10 bases not matched to a gene; V was cut back by 7 bases and J by 2 bases. The CDR3 extends over 17 amino acids. CDR3 protein: CASTSGQGARGNQPQHF. The part of the CDR3 DNA that was read is TGTGCCAGCACCTCAGGACAGGGGGCCCGGGGCAATCAGCCC.

This clone was seen many times. The CDR3 end is not reached by the read, which stops 3 residues before it; the germline J gene fills it in. The chain joins TRBV20-1 to TRBJ1-5; TRBD1 agrees at 9 bases. J was trimmed by 8 bases and V by 6 bases; bases with no gene match: 5. The CDR3 is made up of 12 amino acids. CDR1 is DFQATT and CDR2 is SNEGSKA in the germline V gene (reference sequence). The CDR3: CSARTGAEPQHF. CDR3 DNA, as far as it was read: TGCAGTGCCCGGACAGGGGCCGAGCCC.

This clone has a count of ten or more. Read sequence stops 3 residues before the CDR3 end, and the germline J gene provides the missing end. This chain joins TRBV18 and TRBJ1-6, with D perhaps TRBD1 (5 bases). Trimming stripped 3 bases from V and 10 bases from J, with 25 bases between. The length of the CDR3 is 18 residues. Germline V gene data show CDR1 as KGHSH and CDR2 as LQKENI. The sequenced part of the CDR3 DNA is TGTGCCAGCTCACCGCCCCCCGTCCGGACAAGAAAATTCTCACCC. It encodes CASSPPPVRTRKFSP. The CDR3 in full is CASSPPPVRTRKFSPLHF.

This clone has at least ten counts. The CDR3 bases that were read are TGTGCCAGCAGTTTATATGCGGGAACCATCGGAGAGACC. Amino acids: CASSLYAGTIGET. The full CDR3 is CASSLYAGTIGETQYF. This chain connects TRBV28 to TRBJ2-5, with a weak D call TRBD2 (6 bases). The sequence runs out 3 residues before the end of the CDR3; the remainder is reconstructed from the germline J gene. The CDR3 is 16 amino acids. Trimming cost V 1 base and J 4 bases, with 16 bases left between them. CDR1 and CDR2 from the germline V gene are MDHEN and SYDVKM.

This clone was recorded at least ten times. The read terminates 3 residues before the CDR3 end, so the remaining end is supplied by the germline J gene. The genes are TRBV20-1 and TRBJ2-7; 8 bases align to TRBD2. Germline lookup yields CDR1 DFQATT and CDR2 SNEGSKA (reference sequence). The CDR3 has 15 amino acids. V shed 4 bases, J shed 6 bases, and the junction held 14 bases outside the gene matches. The DNA read from the CDR3 is TGCAGTGCTAATGCCCGGCGGGAGGTCCTCCTCGAG. Protein product: CSANARREVLLE. The whole CDR3 sequence reads CSANARREVLLEQYF.

The table lists this clone with many counts. Read data end 3 residues before the CDR3 end; the end is taken from the germline J gene. The chain joins TRBV7-3 to TRBJ2-7; 10 bases line up with TRBD2. V was clipped by 0 bases and J by 5 bases; unmatched bases: 7. Germline V CDR1 and CDR2: SGHTA, FQGTGA. The CDR3 consists of 16 residues. CDR3: CASSLTVQRGGDEQYF. Incomplete CDR3 DNA: TGTGCCAGCAGCTTAACTGTACAGCGGGGGGGCGACGAG.

In its sample, this clone was seen many times. With the read ending 3 residues before the CDR3 end, the germline J gene is used to fill in that end. This chain links TRBV4-1 with TRBJ1-2; weak D call: TRBD1 (5 bases). The CDR3 extends over 15 amino acids. Trimming took 4 bases from V and 4 from J, leaving 16 bases between them. Germline CDR1 reads MGHRA; CDR2 reads YSYEKL. CDR3 DNA (partial): TGCGCCAGCAGCCGAGGGGATTCCGGGATCTATGGC. This codes for CASSRGDSGIYG. The whole CDR3 protein reads CASSRGDSGIYGYTF.

Many counts were recorded for this clone. The read terminates 3 residues ahead of where the CDR3 ends, so the germline J gene completes it. This chain uses TRBV30 with TRBJ2-3; D might be TRBD2 (6 bases). CDR1 is GTSNPN, CDR2 SVGIG, per germline (reference sequence). The length of the CDR3 is 12 residues. V dropped 1 base and J dropped 6 bases, with 8 bases sitting between them. The covered CDR3 bases are TGTGCCTGGAGTGCACGGGGGGATACG. Translated, it gives CAWSARGDT. The full CDR3 protein reads CAWSARGDTQYF.

This clone was detected only a few times. Other DNA sequences from this sample encode an identical CDR3 as well. Partial CDR3 DNA: TGTGCCAGCAGCCCGGGACTCCTGGGTCAAGAGACC. Translated, it gives CASSPGLLGQET. The full CDR3 sequence reads CASSPGLLGQETQYF. The chain carries TRBV5-5 and TRBJ2-5; D is perhaps TRBD2 (6 bases). The sequence runs out 3 residues before the end of the CDR3; the remainder is reconstructed from the germline J gene. V lost 4 bases and J 2 bases, leaving 15 bases between the germline ends. Germline V gives CDR1 SGHKS, CDR2 YYEKEE (reference sequence). This CDR3 spans 15 amino acids.

This clone was counted at least ten times. The read falls 3 residues short of the CDR3 end, and the missing part is taken from the germline J gene. J is TRBJ1-5 and V is TRBV6-1; tentatively, D is TRBD1 (6 bases). This CDR3 spans 15 amino acids. The germline gives CDR1 MNHNS, CDR2 SASEGT. V lost 1 base, J lost 4 bases, and 11 bases lay in between. CDR3 DNA (partial): TGTGCCAGCAGTGAAGAGGGGGTTCGGAATCAGCCC. This sequence encodes CASSEEGVRNQP. In full, the CDR3 is CASSEEGVRNQPQHF.

This clone occurred many times. CDR3 region: CSARWGHRETQYF. The covered CDR3 bases are TGCAGTGCTAGATGGGGGCACCGAGAGACC. The gene calls are TRBV20-1 and TRBJ2-5; D perhaps matches TRBD1 (6 bases). The DNA ends 3 residues before the CDR3 does, and the rest of the CDR3 is filled in from the germline J gene. The CDR3 is 13 amino acids. Trimming removed 2 bases from V and 4 bases from J, with 11 bases in between. Germline V gene data show CDR1 as DFQATT and CDR2 as SNEGSKA (reference sequence).

With regard to this clone: The observed sequence ends 3 residues before the CDR3 terminus, with the missing tail filled in from the germline J gene. V and J are TRBV11-2 and TRBJ2-7; 7 bases match TRBD2. Germline-derived CDR1 and CDR2 are SGHAT and FQNNGV. The CDR3 spans 15 residues. Trimming took 3 bases from V and 2 from J; bases not matched to a gene: 7. CDR3 bases read: TGTGCCAGCAGCTTCACTCCAGCGGGGACCTACGAG. Translating it yields CASSFTPAGTYE. The whole CDR3 region reads CASSFTPAGTYEQYF.